This T cell receptor beta chain was retrieved from a study of T cell repertoires in cytomegalovirus infection. Study information: Based on public TCR beta signatures, there were indications of CMV infection and of a matching HLA type.

This clonotype came up many times. The antigen is undetermined. Each CDR3 protein gets one entry after TCRdb re-called the reads with MiXCR. The sample records under 300,000 distinct CDR3 sequences, roughly an eighth being singletons. Study-wide results and limits: Summed frequency of shared TCR beta families picked out CMV carriers who also had the relevant HLA. HLA-C-restricted, CMV-specific TCR beta clonotypes were dominant ex vivo.

This TCR was sampled from a human donor in good health (CMV status not recorded). Some clones in this sample may be carry-over from other donors' samples. Sequenced sample: PBMCs.

The CDR3 DNA reads TGTGCCAGCAGCGGTGTAGGAGCTGGCTACACCTTC. Translated, it gives CASSGVGAGYTF. The V gene is TRBV7-3, the J gene TRBJ1-2; unclear D gene. CDR3 length equals 12 residues. The germline V gene encodes CDR1 SGHTA and CDR2 FQGTGA. V lost 5 bases to trimming and J lost 7 bases, with 11 bases between them.